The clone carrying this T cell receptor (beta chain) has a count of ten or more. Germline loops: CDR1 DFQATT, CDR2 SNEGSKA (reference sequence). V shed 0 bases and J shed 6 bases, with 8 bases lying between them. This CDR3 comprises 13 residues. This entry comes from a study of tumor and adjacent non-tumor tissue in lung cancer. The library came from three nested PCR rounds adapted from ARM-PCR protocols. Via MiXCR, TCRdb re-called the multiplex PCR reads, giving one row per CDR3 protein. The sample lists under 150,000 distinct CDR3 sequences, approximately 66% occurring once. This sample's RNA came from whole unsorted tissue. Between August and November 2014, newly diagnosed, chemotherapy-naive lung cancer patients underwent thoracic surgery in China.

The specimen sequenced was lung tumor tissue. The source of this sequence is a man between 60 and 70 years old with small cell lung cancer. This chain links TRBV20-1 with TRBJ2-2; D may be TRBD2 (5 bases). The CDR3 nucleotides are TGCAGTGCTAGAGACTGGGGAGCCGGGGAGCTGTTTTTT. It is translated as CSARDWGAGELFF.